This TCR beta chain was obtained from a study of T cell responses to AZD1222 COVID-19 vaccine. Whole-study results and caveats: The reported proportion of spike-specific TCRs targeting unmutated variant regions was nearly half.

The CDR3 spans 15 residues. The V end lost 0 bases, the J end lost 0 bases, and 8 bases lay between the germline ends. CDR1 MNHEY and CDR2 SMNVEV come from the germline V gene (reference sequence). The protocol was immunoSEQ multiplex PCR, while the TCRdb copy is restricted to in-frame clones and leaves out a portion. There are 70,000 to 90,000 clones in the sample; around 73% occur only once, and more than 20% lies in the top ten. Comments on this clone: What it recognizes is unknown.

The chain couples TRBV27 to TRBJ1-1; a possible D gene is TRBD1 (6 bases). The material was peripheral blood, obtained on day 0 of AZD1222 vaccination. The TCR comes from an adult in good health. CDR3 loop: CASSLSGGLNTEAFF. CDR3 in DNA: TGTGCCAGCAGTTTATCCGGGGGCTTGAACACTGAAGCTTTCTTT.